One and the same sample provided the 21 T cell receptor beta chains below, sequenced in a study of Ad26.COV2.S vaccination and SARS-CoV-2 variants. Libraries were prepared by immunoSEQ multiplex PCR; TCRdb keeps only in-frame clonotypes and omits some of them. Of hundreds of thousands of clones in the sample, roughly 90% are singletons; the top ten hold approximately 1.5%. Treatment: around 19 received Ad26.COV2.S at low or high dose, single or two shots; 5 received placebo; per-sample allocation not given. Samples were taken on day 63 after the first vaccine or placebo injection. Specimen: peripheral blood, collected in a trial of Ad26.COV2.S vaccine versus placebo. Receptors originate from a person aged 18-65 years who received the Ad26.COV2.S COVID-19 vaccine or a placebo.

The J gene is TRBJ2-7, the V gene TRBV25-1; D is ambiguous. The CDR3 totals 12 residues. Germline V gene data show CDR1 as MGHDK and CDR2 as SYGVNS. The V end lost 2 bases, the J end lost 2 bases, and 4 bases lay between the germline ends. The DNA of the CDR3 is TGTGCCAGCAGTGAACGCCCCTACGAGCAGTACTTC. Its protein is CASSERPYEQYF.

V is TRBV5-4 and J is TRBJ1-3; D is unclear. The CDR3 is 14 residues long. V was cut by 0 bases and J by 2 bases, with 6 bases left in between. In germline, CDR1 is SGHNT, CDR2 YYREEE (reference sequence). The CDR3 DNA is TGTGCCAGCAGCTTGGCTGGGGCTGGAAACACCATATATTTT. Its translation is CASSLAGAGNTIYF.

J is TRBJ1-1 and V is TRBV5-4; TRBD1 is a possible D gene (5 bases). Germline V gene sequence: CDR1 SGHNT, CDR2 YYREEE (reference sequence). The CDR3 runs to 14 residues. The V gene lost 5 bases and the J gene lost 3 bases, with 14 bases spanning the gap. DNA for the CDR3: TGTGCCAGCAGGGAGGGTCCGGGGGACACTGAAGCTTTCTTT. It translates to CASREGPGDTEAFF.

V is TRBV4-1 and J is TRBJ2-7, with 8 bases fitting TRBD1. The CDR3 sequence is 16 residues long. Germline V gene lookup returns CDR1 MGHRA and CDR2 YSYEKL. J was trimmed by 3 bases and V by 0 bases; bases with no gene match: 7. The CDR3 protein is CASSQDTSDRDYEQYF. CDR3 in DNA: TGCGCCAGCAGCCAAGATACATCGGACAGGGACTACGAGCAGTACTTC.

The chain has TRBV19 and TRBJ2-1; the D is unclear. V lost 7 bases to trimming and J lost 0 bases, with 13 bases between them. CDR1 and CDR2 (germline): LNHDA, SQIVND (reference sequence). The CDR3 extends over 15 amino acids. CDR3 DNA sequence: TGTGCCAGTACGGTGACGGTCAGCTCCTACAATGAGCAGTTCTTC. This encodes CASTVTVSSYNEQFF.

The chain carries TRBV19 and TRBJ2-6, with D possibly TRBD2 on 6 matching bases. With 5 bases removed from V and 0 bases from J, the gap between germline ends came to 8 bases. CDR1 is LNHDA and CDR2 is SQIVND in the germline V gene (reference sequence). This CDR3 comprises 15 residues. The CDR3, as DNA: TGTGCCAGTAGTTGGGGGGTCTCTGGGGCCAACGTCCTGACTTTC. Its protein product is CASSWGVSGANVLTF.

The chain carries TRBV7-8 and TRBJ2-6; TRBD2 might be the D (5 bases). The CDR3 is made up of 15 amino acids. The germline V gene encodes CDR1 SGHVS and CDR2 FQNEAQ. Between the trimmed V and J ends, which lost 4 bases and 1 base, there was a span of 8 bases. CDR3 nucleotide sequence: TGTGCCAGCAGCTCTACGGGATCTGGGGCCAACGTCCTGACTTTC. Protein sequence: CASSSTGSGANVLTF.

At least ten counts were recorded for this clone. The chain joins TRBV14 to TRBJ1-1; D unresolved. CDR1 is SGHDN and CDR2 is FVKESK in the germline V gene. Trimming left V 0 bases short and J 4 bases short, with 9 bases between. The CDR3 runs 14 residues. The CDR3 is CASSQDLRGTEAFF. CDR3 sequence (DNA): TGTGCCAGCAGCCAAGATCTGCGGGGCACTGAAGCTTTCTTT.

The chain recombines TRBV18 with TRBJ2-3; TRBD2 matches at 9 bases. V gave up 0 bases and J gave up 3 bases; unmatched junction bases: 4. The germline CDR1 and CDR2 sequences are KGHSH and LQKENI. This CDR3 spans 16 amino acids. CDR3 sequence: CASSPPFSGGTDTQYF. The CDR3 DNA sequence: TGTGCCAGCTCACCACCGTTTAGCGGGGGTACAGATACGCAGTATTTT.

The CDR3 loop is CASSLMGGQETQYF. DNA for the CDR3: TGTGCCAGCAGCTTGATGGGAGGGCAAGAGACCCAGTACTTC. The chain is built from TRBV5-4 and TRBJ2-5, with TRBD2 matching over 7 bases. CDR1 and CDR2 from the germline V gene are SGHNT and YYREEE (reference sequence). The CDR3 spans 14 residues. V dropped 1 base and J dropped 2; count of bases not matched to a gene: 2.

CDR3 in amino acids: CASSSGYWYGTDTQYF. CDR3 DNA sequence: TGTGCCAGCAGTTCAGGCTACTGGTACGGCACAGATACGCAGTATTTT. This chain connects TRBV27 to TRBJ2-3, with unresolved D. CDR1 is MNHEY, CDR2 SMNVEV, per germline (reference sequence). The germline V and J ends were trimmed by 4 bases and 1 base, with 15 bases remaining between them. The CDR3 totals 16 residues.

The chain recombines TRBV7-8 with TRBJ1-2; D unresolved. The CDR3 length is 14 residues. The germline CDR1 and CDR2 sequences are SGHVS and FQNEAQ. V was shortened by 3 bases and J by 2 bases, with 10 bases between the two germline ends. The DNA of the CDR3 is TGTGCCAGCAGCTTCCTACGGGAGAACTATGGCTACACCTTC. Its protein is CASSFLRENYGYTF.

V and J are TRBV7-2 and TRBJ1-4; D is perhaps TRBD1 (6 bases). V shed 4 bases and J shed 8 bases, with 20 bases lying between them. CDR1 and CDR2 from the germline V gene are SGHTA and FQGNSA. The CDR3 runs to 16 residues. The CDR3: CASSSSSGGLWEKLFF. The DNA for the CDR3 is TGTGCCAGCAGCTCTTCCTCCGGGGGCCTCTGGGAAAAACTGTTTTTT.

In nucleotides, the CDR3 is TGCGCCAGCAGCCAGGCCGGGACAAACTACAATGAGCAGTTCTTC. It is translated as CASSQAGTNYNEQFF. The rearrangement joins TRBV4-3 to TRBJ2-1; tentative D call: TRBD1 (6 bases). This CDR3 region has 15 residues. Trimming took off 3 bases at V and 3 bases at J, with 12 bases between the two ends. CDR1 and CDR2 from the germline V gene are LGHNA and YSLEER.

The V and J genes are TRBV12-3 or TRBV12-4 and TRBJ2-7; D uncertain. The CDR3 covers 12 residues. V lost 1 base and J lost 3, with 4 bases in between. CDR3 sequence reads: CASSLVNYEQYF. CDR3 coding DNA: TGTGCCAGCAGTTTAGTCAACTACGAGCAGTACTTC.

This chain uses TRBV6-1 with TRBJ2-1; TRBD2 matches at 9 bases. Trimming removed 1 base from V and 9 bases from J; junction bases left unmatched: 7. The V gene's germline CDR1 is MNHNS and CDR2 SASEGT. CDR3 length: 15 amino acids. The CDR3 DNA reads as TGTGCCAGCAGTGAAGTGGCGGGGGGGCGGTTTGAGCAGTTCTTC. This encodes CASSEVAGGRFEQFF.

The V call is TRBV11-1, the J call TRBJ1-5; 11 nucleotides match TRBD1. The junction had 3 bases not matched to a gene; V was cut back by 5 bases and J by 3 bases. The germline V gene encodes CDR1 SGHAT and CDR2 FQDESV (reference sequence). The CDR3 loop spans 15 amino acids. In DNA form, the CDR3 reads TGTGCCAGCAGCGTGGACAGGGGGCCCAATCAGCCCCAGCATTTT. It codes for CASSVDRGPNQPQHF.

The gene calls are TRBV3-1 (or the pseudogene TRBV3-2) and TRBJ2-3, with D possibly matching TRBD1 (6 bases). Trimming left V 0 bases short and J 0 bases short, with 16 bases between. Germline V gene sequence: CDR1 LGHDT, CDR2 YNNKEL (reference sequence). The CDR3 runs 18 residues. CDR3 bases: TGTGCCAGCAGCCAAGACCCTGATACAGGGCTTAGCACAGATACGCAGTATTTT. Amino acid sequence: CASSQDPDTGLSTDTQYF.

The chain carries TRBV7-9 and TRBJ2-6; D remains ambiguous. V gave up 6 bases and J gave up 0 bases, with 18 bases separating them. In germline, CDR1 is SEHNR, CDR2 FQNEAQ (reference sequence). The CDR3 covers 18 residues. Here the CDR3 reads CASSSPADGYSGANVLTF. CDR3 bases: TGTGCCAGCAGTTCCCCCGCTGACGGATACTCTGGGGCCAACGTCCTGACTTTC.

Comment on this clone: This sample also contains other DNA sequences that code for the same CDR3. The V call is TRBV2, the J call TRBJ2-2; 9 bases line up with TRBD1. J gave up 8 bases and V 6 bases, and 4 bases lay outside the gene matches. The CDR3 runs to 13 residues. The germline V gene has CDR1 SNHLY and CDR2 FYNNEI. The CDR3 is CASRGQGTGELFF. CDR3 coding DNA: TGTGCCAGCAGGGGACAGGGAACGGGGGAGCTGTTTTTT. Combining the CDR3 with reference TRBV2 and TRBJ2-2 gives the whole variable domain EPEVTQTPSHQVTQMGQEVILRCVPISNHLYFYWYRQILGQKVEFLVSFYNNEISEKSEIFDDQFSVERPDGSNFTLKIRSTKLEDSAMYFCASRGQGTGELFFGEGSRLTVL.

This sequence joins TRBV6-5 and TRBJ1-5, with D possibly matching TRBD1 (6 bases). Per the germline V gene, CDR1 is MNHEY and CDR2 is SVGAGI. The CDR3 runs 16 residues. Trimming removed 2 bases from V and 0 bases from J, with 11 bases in between. Here the CDR3 DNA reads TGTGCCAGCAGTTACATGACAGGTTCTAGCAATCAGCCCCAGCATTTT. It codes for CASSYMTGSSNQPQHF.